The source of this T cell receptor beta chain is a study of T cells in Graves' hyperthyroidism and ophthalmopathy. Amplification targeted TCR beta CDR3 regions from RNA transcripts. HTBI primers were the set used in a first-round RT-PCR of the TCR CDR3. TCRdb reprocessed the multiplex PCR reads with MiXCR, giving one entry per CDR3 protein. The sample has approximately 690,000 distinct CDR3 sequences; around 21% are singletons. This clonotype occurred a few times. Relative to the germline gene, one junction end is altered; a read error may explain this. Germline CDR1 and CDR2: SGHRS and YFSETQ. This CDR3 is built from 15 residues.

The sequenced sample was blood. The origin of this receptor is a man aged 25-40 years with Graves' ophthalmopathy. The chain carries TRBV5-1 and TRBJ1-6, with 8 bases fitting TRBD1. CDR3 DNA: TGCGCCGGCAGCTTGCAGGGGGCGAGCAATTCACCCCTCCACTTT. Its protein is CAGSLQGASNSPLHF.